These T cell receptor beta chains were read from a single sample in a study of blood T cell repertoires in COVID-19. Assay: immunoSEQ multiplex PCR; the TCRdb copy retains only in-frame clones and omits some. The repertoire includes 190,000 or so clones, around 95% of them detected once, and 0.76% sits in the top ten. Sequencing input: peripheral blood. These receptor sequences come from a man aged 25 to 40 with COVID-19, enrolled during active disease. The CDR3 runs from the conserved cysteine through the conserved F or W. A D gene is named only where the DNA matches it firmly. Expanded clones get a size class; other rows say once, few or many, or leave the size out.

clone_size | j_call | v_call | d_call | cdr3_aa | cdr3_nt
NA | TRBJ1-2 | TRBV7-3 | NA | CASSLIKTDYGYTF | TGTGCCAGCAGCTTAATCAAGACAGACTATGGCTACACCTTC
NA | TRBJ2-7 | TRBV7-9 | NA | CASSYLGYEQYF | TGTGCCAGCAGCTACCTCGGCTACGAGCAGTACTTC
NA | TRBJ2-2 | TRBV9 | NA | CASSPPGGQSLYTGELFF | TGTGCCAGCAGCCCCCCTGGTGGACAGTCGTTGTACACCGGGGAGCTGTTTTTT
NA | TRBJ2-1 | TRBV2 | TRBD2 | CASSHLGLAGGRREYNEQFF | TGTGCCAGCAGCCACCTAGGACTAGCGGGGGGCAGGCGGGAGTACAATGAGCAGTTCTTC
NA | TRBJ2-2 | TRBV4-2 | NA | CASSQLRTANTGELFF | TGTGCCAGCAGCCAATTAAGGACAGCGAACACCGGGGAGCTGTTTTTT
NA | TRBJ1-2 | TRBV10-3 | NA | CAISTRGDNYGYTF | TGTGCCATCAGCACCCGGGGTGACAACTATGGCTACACCTTC
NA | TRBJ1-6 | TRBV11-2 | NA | CASTRQWPPSRNSPLHF | TGTGCCAGCACCCGACAGTGGCCCCCCTCTCGGAATTCACCCCTCCACTTT
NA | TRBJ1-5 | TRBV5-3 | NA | CARSWPGSQPQHF | TGTGCCAGAAGTTGGCCGGGATCTCAGCCCCAGCATTTT
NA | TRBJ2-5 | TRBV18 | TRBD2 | CASSPAGLAEETQYF | TGTGCCAGCTCACCGGCAGGACTAGCGGAAGAGACCCAGTACTTC
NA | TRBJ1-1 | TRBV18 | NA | CASSPRGTLSEHTEAFF | TGTGCCAGCTCACCACGGGGGACACTATCGGAACACACTGAAGCTTTCTTT
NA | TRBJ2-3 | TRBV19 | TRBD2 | CASSISGVSTDTQYF | TGTGCCAGTAGTATTAGCGGGGTCAGCACAGATACGCAGTATTTT
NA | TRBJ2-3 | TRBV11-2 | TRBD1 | CASSDRGATDTQYF | TGTGCCAGCAGTGACAGGGGAGCAACAGATACGCAGTATTTT
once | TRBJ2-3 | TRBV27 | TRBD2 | CASSLQRGYSDTQYF | TGTGCCAGCAGTTTACAGCGGGGGTACTCAGATACGCAGTATTTT
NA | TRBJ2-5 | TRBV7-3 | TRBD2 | CASSLGVAGKETQYF | TGTGCCAGCAGCTTAGGGGTAGCGGGTAAAGAGACCCAGTACTTC
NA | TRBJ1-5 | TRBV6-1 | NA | CASSELGSQPQHF | TGTGCCAGCAGTGAGTTAGGGAGTCAGCCCCAGCATTTT
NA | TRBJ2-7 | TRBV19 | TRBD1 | CASSLETGTGGPYEQYF | TGTGCCAGTAGTCTCGAAACCGGGACAGGGGGCCCCTACGAGCAGTACTTC
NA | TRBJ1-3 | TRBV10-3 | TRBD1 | CAISGTGEGNTIYF | TGTGCCATCAGCGGGACAGGGGAAGGAAACACCATATATTTT
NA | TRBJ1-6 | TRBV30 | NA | CASQPRGSYNSPLHF | TGTGCCTCCCAGCCCAGGGGCTCCTATAATTCACCCCTCCACTTT
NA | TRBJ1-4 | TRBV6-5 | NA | CASRLSATNEKLFF | TGTGCCAGCAGGCTCAGTGCAACTAATGAAAAACTGTTTTTT
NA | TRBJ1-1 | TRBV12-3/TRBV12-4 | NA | CASSYVNTEAFF | TGTGCCAGCAGCTATGTGAACACTGAAGCTTTCTTT
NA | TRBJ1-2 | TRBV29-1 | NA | CSVPVAKDGYTF | TGCAGCGTTCCGGTAGCGAAGGATGGCTACACCTTC
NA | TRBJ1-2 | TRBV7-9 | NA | CASSLAEGTLRGYTF | TGTGCCAGCAGCTTAGCCGAGGGAACTCTTCGGGGCTACACCTTC
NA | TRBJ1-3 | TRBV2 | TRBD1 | CASSKDRAGNTIYF | TGTGCCAGCAGTAAGGACAGGGCTGGAAACACCATATATTTT
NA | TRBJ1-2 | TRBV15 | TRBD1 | CATSLGTGGSGYTF | TGTGCCACCAGCCTTGGGACAGGGGGCTCTGGCTACACCTTC
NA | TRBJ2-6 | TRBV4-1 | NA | CASSHQGANVLTF | TGCGCCAGCAGCCACCAGGGGGCCAACGTCCTGACTTTC
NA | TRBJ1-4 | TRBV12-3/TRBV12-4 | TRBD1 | CASTQGVAEKLFF | TGTGCCAGCACACAGGGGGTCGCGGAAAAACTGTTTTTT
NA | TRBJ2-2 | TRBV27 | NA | CASSYLLVTGGTGELFF | TGTGCCAGCAGTTACCTGCTAGTGACAGGCGGGACCGGGGAGCTGTTTTTT
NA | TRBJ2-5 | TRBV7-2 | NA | CASSFERGRGETQYF | TGTGCCAGCAGCTTTGAACGGGGGAGAGGAGAGACCCAGTACTTC
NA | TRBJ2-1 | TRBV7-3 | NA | CASSPRASGFYNEQFF | TGTGCCAGCAGCCCTAGGGCGTCGGGGTTTTACAATGAGCAGTTCTTC
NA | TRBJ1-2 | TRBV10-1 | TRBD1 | CASSEGAGCSRGCGYTF | TGCGCCAGCAGTGAGGGGGCAGGATGCAGCAGGGGGTGTGGCTACACCTTC
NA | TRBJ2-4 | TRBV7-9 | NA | CASSPPTQVILAKNIQYF | TGTGCCAGCAGCCCCCCAACCCAGGTTATCCTGGCCAAAAACATTCAGTACTTC
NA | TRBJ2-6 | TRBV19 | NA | CASRQGGANVLTF | TGTGCCAGCAGGCAGGGGGGGGCCAACGTCCTGACTTTC